Listed below are T cell receptor beta chains from one sample, sequenced in a study of cytomegalovirus exposure and HLA in healthy donors. Repertoires were generated with immunoSEQ multiplex PCR, while TCRdb's copy carries only in-frame clones and drops some. The table shows roughly 160,000 clones, with over 70% occurring only once. Sample: PBMCs. All receptors derive from a man aged 30-40 years in good health and CMV-seronegative. Both conserved end residues are part of each CDR3. The order of the fields is D gene, J gene, clone size, V gene, CDR3 protein, CDR3 DNA. A D gene is named only where the DNA matches it firmly. Expanded clones are given a class, and other clones once, few, many or no size at all.

TRBD1	TRBJ1-1	NA	TRBV19	CASNHRGREVEAFF	TGTGCCAGTAACCACAGGGGGCGCGAAGTCGAAGCTTTCTTT
TRBD2	TRBJ2-7	NA	TRBV6-1	CASNGGRTYEQYF	TGTGCCAGCAATGGCGGGAGAACCTACGAGCAGTACTTC
NA	TRBJ1-5	once	TRBV2	CASSDGQPQHF	TGTGCCAGCAGTGACGGTCAGCCCCAGCATTTT
TRBD1	TRBJ2-3	NA	TRBV5-4	CASTVGQSTDTQYF	TGTGCCAGCACCGTGGGACAGAGCACAGATACGCAGTATTTT
TRBD2	TRBJ2-1	few	TRBV5-1	CASSFGVTSGNYNEQFF	TGCGCCAGCAGCTTCGGTGTAACTAGCGGGAACTACAATGAGCAGTTCTTC
TRBD2	TRBJ2-3	NA	TRBV5-5	CASSFRTSGRGIGDTQYF	TGTGCCAGCAGCTTCCGGACCAGCGGGAGAGGGATAGGGGATACGCAGTATTTT
NA	TRBJ1-1	NA	TRBV27	CASSFQGRGEAFF	TGTGCCAGCAGTTTCCAGGGGCGGGGGGAAGCTTTCTTT
NA	TRBJ1-1	once	TRBV19	CASSSRGTEAFF	TGTGCCAGTAGTAGCAGGGGTACTGAAGCTTTCTTT
NA	TRBJ1-3	NA	TRBV7-3	CAIAGNPGNTIYF	TGTGCCATCGCGGGGAACCCGGGAAACACCATATATTTT
NA	TRBJ2-7	NA	TRBV5-1	CASSHTQGSSYEQYF	TGCGCCAGCAGCCATACTCAGGGGAGCTCCTACGAGCAGTACTTC
NA	TRBJ1-1	NA	TRBV5-1	CASSPAGGGRGNTEAFF	TGCGCCAGCAGCCCGGCGGGGGGGGGCCGAGGGAACACTGAAGCTTTCTTT
NA	TRBJ1-5	NA	TRBV6-1	CASSEGGNDQPQHF	TGTGCCAGCAGTGAAGGAGGGAACGATCAGCCCCAGCATTTT
NA	TRBJ1-1	NA	TRBV18	CASSPSNTEAFF	TGTGCCAGCTCACCTTCTAACACTGAAGCTTTCTTT
TRBD1	TRBJ2-5	few	TRBV11-3	CASSLGQGRETQYF	TGTGCCAGCAGCCTGGGACAGGGGCGAGAGACCCAGTACTTC
NA	TRBJ2-2	NA	TRBV7-7	CASSLLTGLVSGELFF	TGTGCCAGCAGCTTGCTTACAGGGTTGGTGTCCGGGGAGCTGTTTTTT
NA	TRBJ2-2	NA	TRBV28	CASARRDTGELFF	TGTGCCAGCGCCAGGAGGGACACCGGGGAGCTGTTTTTT
NA	TRBJ1-3	few	TRBV9	CASSVVGQGGNTIYF	TGTGCCAGCAGCGTAGTAGGGCAGGGGGGAAACACCATATATTTT
NA	TRBJ2-3	NA	TRBV5-1	CASSFRGVTDTQYF	TGCGCCAGCAGCTTCCGCGGGGTCACAGATACGCAGTATTTT
TRBD1	TRBJ2-2	NA	TRBV4-3	CASHDRGETGELFF	TGCGCCAGCCACGACAGGGGAGAGACCGGGGAGCTGTTTTTT
TRBD1	TRBJ2-7	NA	TRBV7-2	CASSPRTGPHEQYF	TGTGCCAGCAGCCCCAGGACAGGGCCCCACGAGCAGTACTTC
TRBD2	TRBJ2-7	NA	TRBV6-1	CASSEAGGLYEQYF	TGTGCCAGCAGTGAGGCGGGGGGGTTATATGAGCAGTACTTC
NA	TRBJ2-7	NA	TRBV11-2	CASSLSSNAYEQYF	TGTGCCAGCAGCTTATCTTCTAACGCCTACGAGCAGTACTTC
TRBD1	TRBJ1-5	NA	TRBV27	CASSFAGTGSQPQHF	TGTGCCAGCAGTTTCGCCGGGACAGGGAGTCAGCCCCAGCATTTT
TRBD1	TRBJ2-5	NA	TRBV11-2	CASSTGTDRGFRETQYF	TGTGCCAGCAGCACGGGGACGGACAGGGGTTTTCGAGAGACCCAGTACTTC